This passage covers 10 T cell receptor beta chains from one sample sequenced in a study of cytomegalovirus exposure and HLA in healthy donors. Researchers ran the PCR with 60 Vbeta and 13 Jbeta primers. The assay was immunoSEQ multiplex PCR, and TCRdb's table has in-frame clones only and misses some. The sample yields approximately 140,000 clones, roughly three quarters seen once. What was sequenced was PBMCs. All receptors come from a woman in her forties or fifties in good health and CMV-seronegative.

The CDR3 coding sequence is TGTGCCACCAGCATCAACAGGGGGGACACTGAAGCTTTCTTT. Protein sequence: CATSINRGDTEAFF. This chain links TRBV15 with TRBJ1-1; 8 bases agree with TRBD1. The CDR3 length is 14 residues. V lost 4 bases, J lost 3 bases, and 4 bases stayed unmatched. Germline V CDR1 and CDR2: LNHNV, YYDKDF (reference sequence).

This clone was seen a handful of times. The V and J genes are TRBV11-2 and TRBJ2-1, with D maybe TRBD2 (6 bases). In germline, CDR1 is SGHAT, CDR2 FQNNGV. The ends were cut back, 5 bases at V and 8 bases at J, with 19 bases in the middle. CDR3 length equals 15 residues. As DNA, the CDR3 is TGTGCCAGCAGCCGTGGTGGAGGGCGGGTTGATGAGCAGTTCTTC. Translating it yields CASSRGGGRVDEQFF.

Concerning this clone itself: The junction does not match germline at one end; this may be a read error. Other DNA sequences in the same sample also yield this CDR3. This chain connects TRBV5-1 to TRBJ1-2; 10 bases are a match to TRBD1. The germline V gene has CDR1 SGHRS and CDR2 YFSETQ. The CDR3 spans 14 residues. The CDR3 region is CASSPADRGDGYTF. The CDR3, as DNA: TGCGCCAGCAGCCCCGCGGACAGGGGGGATGGCTATACCTTC.

The chain uses TRBV10-1 and TRBJ1-1; 10 bases match TRBD1. V was clipped by 7 bases and J by 5 bases; unmatched bases: 4. The germline CDR1 and CDR2 sequences are WNHNN and SYGVQD (reference sequence). This CDR3 region has 13 residues. DNA for the CDR3: TGCGCCAGCAACCCGGGACAGGGGACTGAAGCTTTCTTT. Translating gives CASNPGQGTEAFF.

This chain uses TRBV5-4 with TRBJ1-2, with D unclear. V gave up 0 bases and J gave up 5 bases, with 11 bases separating them. Germline loops: CDR1 SGHNT, CDR2 YYREEE (reference sequence). This CDR3 region has 14 residues. The CDR3 DNA reads TGTGCCAGCAGCTTGGGGAAGACTTTATATGGCTACACCTTC. Translation: CASSLGKTLYGYTF.

The rearrangement links TRBV5-4 to TRBJ2-3; 8 bases align to TRBD2. The ends lost 0 bases at V and 3 bases at J; junction bases unmatched: 6. Germline assignment: CDR1 SGHNT and CDR2 YYREEE (reference sequence). This CDR3 region has 16 residues. CDR3 in amino acids: CASSLGGGLRTDTQYF. The CDR3 DNA sequence: TGTGCCAGCAGCTTGGGCGGGGGGCTACGGACAGATACGCAGTATTTT.

The chain carries TRBV4-2 and TRBJ1-6; D remains ambiguous. CDR1 and CDR2 (germline): LGHNA, YNFKEQ. This CDR3 region has 16 residues. Trimming took 0 bases from V and 0 from J, leaving 6 bases between them. CDR3 nucleotide sequence: TGTGCCAGCAGCCAAGAAACCAGCTCCTATAATTCACCCCTCCACTTT. Translation gives CASSQETSSYNSPLHF.

V gene TRBV5-5 combines with J gene TRBJ1-5, with D uncertain. The germline V gene has CDR1 SGHKS and CDR2 YYEKEE (reference sequence). V was shortened by 0 bases and J by 4 bases, with 11 bases between the two germline ends. The CDR3 is 15 residues long. The CDR3 DNA follows: TGTGCCAGCAGCTTGGTGACACCTGATAATCAGCCCCAGCATTTT. Translation: CASSLVTPDNQPQHF.

This clone came up once. V and J are TRBV6-5 and TRBJ1-6; no firm D call. V lost 2 bases and J 8 bases, leaving 7 bases between the germline ends. Germline CDR1 MNHEY, CDR2 SVGAGI. The CDR3 totals 13 residues. This chain's CDR3 is CASSYREHSPLHF. CDR3 DNA sequence: TGTGCCAGCAGTTACCGGGAACATTCACCCCTCCACTTT.

J is TRBJ2-2 and V is TRBV7-6, with a possible D match to TRBD1 (6 bases). V lost 2 bases and J 7 bases, leaving 11 bases between the germline ends. CDR3 length: 14 amino acids. In germline, CDR1 is SGHVS, CDR2 FNYEAQ. CDR3 in amino acids: CASSLKGESGELFF. The CDR3 bases are TGTGCCAGCAGCTTAAAGGGGGAGAGCGGGGAGCTGTTTTTT.